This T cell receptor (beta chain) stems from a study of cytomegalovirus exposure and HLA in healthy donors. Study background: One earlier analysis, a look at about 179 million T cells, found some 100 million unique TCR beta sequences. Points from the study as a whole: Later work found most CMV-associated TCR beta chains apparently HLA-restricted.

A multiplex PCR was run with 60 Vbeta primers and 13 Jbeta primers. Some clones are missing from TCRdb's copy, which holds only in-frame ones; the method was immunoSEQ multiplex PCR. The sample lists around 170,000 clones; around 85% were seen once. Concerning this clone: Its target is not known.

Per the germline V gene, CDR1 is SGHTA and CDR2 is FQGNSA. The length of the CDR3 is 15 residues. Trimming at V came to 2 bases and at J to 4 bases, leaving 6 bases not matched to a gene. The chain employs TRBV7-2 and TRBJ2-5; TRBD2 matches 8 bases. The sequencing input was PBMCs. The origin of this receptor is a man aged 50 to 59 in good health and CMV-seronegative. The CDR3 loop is CASSLSPGRGETQYF. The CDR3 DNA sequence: TGTGCCAGCAGCTTATCTCCCGGGAGGGGAGAGACCCAGTACTTC.